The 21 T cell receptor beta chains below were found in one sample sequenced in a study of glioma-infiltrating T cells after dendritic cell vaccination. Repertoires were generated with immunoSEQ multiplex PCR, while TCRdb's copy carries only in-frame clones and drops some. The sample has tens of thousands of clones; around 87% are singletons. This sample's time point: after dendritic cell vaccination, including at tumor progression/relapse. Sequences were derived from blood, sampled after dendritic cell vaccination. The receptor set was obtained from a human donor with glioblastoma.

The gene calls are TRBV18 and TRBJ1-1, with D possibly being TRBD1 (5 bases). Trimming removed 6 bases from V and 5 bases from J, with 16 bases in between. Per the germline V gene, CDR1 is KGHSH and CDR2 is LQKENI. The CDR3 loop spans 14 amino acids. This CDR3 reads CASSPPGPGTEAFF. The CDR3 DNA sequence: TGTGCCAGCTCGCCCCCCGGGCCAGGGACTGAAGCTTTCTTT. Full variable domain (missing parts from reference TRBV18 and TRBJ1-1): NAGVMQNPRHLVRRRGQEARLRCSPMKGHSHVYWYRQLPEEGLKFMVYLQKENIIDESGMPKERFSAEFPKEGPSILRIQQVVRGDSAAYFCASSPPGPGTEAFFGQGTRLTVV.

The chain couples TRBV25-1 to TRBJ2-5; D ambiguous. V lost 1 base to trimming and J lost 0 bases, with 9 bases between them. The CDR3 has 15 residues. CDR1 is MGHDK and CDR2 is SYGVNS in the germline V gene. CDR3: CASSEWLEYQETQYF. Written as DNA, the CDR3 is TGTGCCAGCAGTGAATGGTTGGAGTACCAAGAGACCCAGTACTTC.

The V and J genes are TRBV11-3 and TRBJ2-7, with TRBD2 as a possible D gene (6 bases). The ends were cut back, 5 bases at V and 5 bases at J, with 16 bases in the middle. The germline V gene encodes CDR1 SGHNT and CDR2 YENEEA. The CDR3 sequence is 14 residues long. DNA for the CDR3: TGTGCCAGCAGCGCAGAGGGACTTTCCGACGAGCAGTACTTC. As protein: CASSAEGLSDEQYF.

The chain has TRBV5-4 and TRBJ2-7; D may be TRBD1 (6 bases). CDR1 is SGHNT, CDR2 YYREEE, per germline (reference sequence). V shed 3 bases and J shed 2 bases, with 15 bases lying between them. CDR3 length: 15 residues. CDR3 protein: CASSSAKQGAYEQYF. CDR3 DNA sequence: TGTGCCAGCAGCTCTGCCAAACAGGGTGCCTACGAGCAGTACTTC.

The CDR3 reads CASSLGQSPGNTIYF. The DNA for the CDR3 is TGTGCCAGCAGCCTTGGACAGTCCCCCGGAAACACCATATATTTT. V usage is TRBV7-8 and J usage is TRBJ1-3, with a weak D call TRBD1 (6 bases). With 5 bases removed from V and 4 bases from J, the gap between germline ends came to 15 bases. Germline CDR1 SGHVS, CDR2 FQNEAQ. The CDR3 totals 15 residues. The full variable domain, rest sourced from reference TRBV7-8 and TRBJ1-3, is GAGVSQSPRYKVAKRGQDVALRCDPISGHVSLFWYQQALGQGPEFLTYFQNEAQLDKSGLPSDRFFAERPEGSVSTLKIQRTQQEDSAVYLCASSLGQSPGNTIYFGEGSWLTVV.

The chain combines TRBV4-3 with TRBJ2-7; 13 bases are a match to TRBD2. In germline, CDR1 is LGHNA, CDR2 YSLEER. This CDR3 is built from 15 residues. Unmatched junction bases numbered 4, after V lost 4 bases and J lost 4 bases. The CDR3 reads CASSRGLAGVYEQYF. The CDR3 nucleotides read TGCGCCAGCAGCCGCGGACTAGCGGGAGTTTACGAGCAGTACTTC.

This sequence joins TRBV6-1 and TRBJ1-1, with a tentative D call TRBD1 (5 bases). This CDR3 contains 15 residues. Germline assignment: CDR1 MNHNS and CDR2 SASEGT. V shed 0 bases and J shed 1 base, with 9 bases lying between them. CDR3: CASSEASGGNTEAFF. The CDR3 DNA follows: TGTGCCAGCAGTGAAGCGTCGGGGGGGAACACTGAAGCTTTCTTT.

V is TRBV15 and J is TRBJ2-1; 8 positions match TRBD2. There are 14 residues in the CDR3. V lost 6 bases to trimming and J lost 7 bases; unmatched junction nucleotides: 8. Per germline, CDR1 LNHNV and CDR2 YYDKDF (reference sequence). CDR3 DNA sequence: TGTGCCACCAGTCGGGGGGGCGGGTGGAATGAGCAGTTCTTC. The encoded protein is CATSRGGGWNEQFF.

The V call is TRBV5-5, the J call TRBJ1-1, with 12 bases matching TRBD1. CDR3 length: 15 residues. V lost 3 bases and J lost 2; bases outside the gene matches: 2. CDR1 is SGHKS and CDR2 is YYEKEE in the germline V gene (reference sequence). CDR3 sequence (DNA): TGTGCCAGCAGCTGGGGACAGGGGGCCAACACTGAAGCTTTCTTT. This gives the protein CASSWGQGANTEAFF.

CDR3: CASSPRLAGELGETQYF. CDR3 bases: TGTGCCAGCAGCCCCCGCCTAGCGGGGGAATTGGGGGAGACCCAGTACTTC. V gene TRBV7-2 combines with J gene TRBJ2-5; 10 bases are shared with TRBD2. J was trimmed by 5 bases and V by 5 bases; bases with no gene match: 14. Germline CDR1 SGHTA, CDR2 FQGNSA. This CDR3 has 17 residues.

This CDR3 reads CASSGQGRTEQYF. In nucleotides, the CDR3 is TGCGCCAGCAGTGGACAGGGGAGGACCGAGCAGTACTTC. The chain carries TRBV10-1 and TRBJ2-7, with 8 positions matching TRBD1. V gave up 4 bases and J gave up 6 bases; unmatched junction bases: 5. The CDR3 covers 13 residues. CDR1 WNHNN and CDR2 SYGVQD come from the germline V gene (reference sequence).

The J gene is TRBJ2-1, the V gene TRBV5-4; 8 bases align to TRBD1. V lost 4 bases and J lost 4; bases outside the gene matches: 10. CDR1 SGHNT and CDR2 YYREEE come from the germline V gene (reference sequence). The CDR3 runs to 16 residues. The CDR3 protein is CASSTTTGTGYNEQFF. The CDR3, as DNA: TGTGCCAGCAGCACAACCACCGGGACAGGTTACAATGAGCAGTTCTTC.

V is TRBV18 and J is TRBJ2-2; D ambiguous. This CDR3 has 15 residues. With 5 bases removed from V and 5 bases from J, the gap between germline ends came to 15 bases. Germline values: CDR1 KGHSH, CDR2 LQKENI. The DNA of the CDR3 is TGTGCCAGCTCATTCTACCAATTTGGTACCGGGGAGCTGTTTTTT. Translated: CASSFYQFGTGELFF.

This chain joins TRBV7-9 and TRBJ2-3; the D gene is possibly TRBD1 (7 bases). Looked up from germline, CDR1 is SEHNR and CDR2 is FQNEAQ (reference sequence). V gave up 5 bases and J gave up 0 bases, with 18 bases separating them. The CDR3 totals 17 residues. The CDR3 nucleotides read TGTGCCAGCAGCACCCTTTCAGGGGGGAGAAGCACAGATACGCAGTATTTT. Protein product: CASSTLSGGRSTDTQYF.

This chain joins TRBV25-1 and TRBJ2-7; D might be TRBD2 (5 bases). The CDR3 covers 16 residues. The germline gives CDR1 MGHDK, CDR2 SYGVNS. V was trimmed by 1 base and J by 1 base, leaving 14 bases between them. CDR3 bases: TGTGCCAGCAGTGAATGGAGGCAAGGTGGTTCCTACGAGCAGTACTTC. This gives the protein CASSEWRQGGSYEQYF.

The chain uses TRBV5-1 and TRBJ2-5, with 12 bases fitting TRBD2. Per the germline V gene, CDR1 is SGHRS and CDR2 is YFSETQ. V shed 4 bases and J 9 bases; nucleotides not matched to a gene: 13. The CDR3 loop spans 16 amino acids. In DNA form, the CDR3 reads TGCGCCAGCAGCCTAGGACTAGCGGGGTCACCCGGGGCCCAGTACTTC. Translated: CASSLGLAGSPGAQYF.

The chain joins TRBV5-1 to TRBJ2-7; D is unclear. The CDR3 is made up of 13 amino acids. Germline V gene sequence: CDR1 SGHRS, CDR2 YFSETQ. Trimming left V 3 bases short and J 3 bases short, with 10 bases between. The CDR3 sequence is CASSYGRNYEQYF. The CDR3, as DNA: TGCGCCAGCAGCTATGGCAGGAACTACGAGCAGTACTTC.

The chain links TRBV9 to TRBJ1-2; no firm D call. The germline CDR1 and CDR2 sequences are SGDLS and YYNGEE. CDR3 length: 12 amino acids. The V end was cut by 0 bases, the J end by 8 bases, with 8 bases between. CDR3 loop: CASSVAAWGYTF. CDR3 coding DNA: TGTGCCAGCAGCGTAGCCGCGTGGGGCTACACCTTC.

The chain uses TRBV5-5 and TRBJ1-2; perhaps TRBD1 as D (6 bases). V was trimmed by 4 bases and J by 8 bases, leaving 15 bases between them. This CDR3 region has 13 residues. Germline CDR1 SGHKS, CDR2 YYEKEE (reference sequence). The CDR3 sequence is CASSPYGGLGYTF. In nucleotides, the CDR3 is TGTGCCAGCAGCCCGTACGGGGGGCTGGGCTACACCTTC.

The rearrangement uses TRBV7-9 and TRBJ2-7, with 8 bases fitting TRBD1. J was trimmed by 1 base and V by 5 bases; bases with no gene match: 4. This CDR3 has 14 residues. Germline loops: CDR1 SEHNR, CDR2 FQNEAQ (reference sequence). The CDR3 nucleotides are TGTGCCAGCAGCACAGGACAGGGTTCCTACGAGCAGTACTTC. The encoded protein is CASSTGQGSYEQYF.

CDR3 residues: CASSGLAVGSTDTQYF. DNA of the CDR3: TGTGCCAGCAGCGGCTTAGCGGTAGGGAGCACAGATACGCAGTATTTT. The rearrangement joins TRBV6-6 to TRBJ2-3, with D perhaps matching TRBD2 (6 bases). Trimming removed 6 bases from V and 0 bases from J, with 16 bases in between. CDR3 length: 16 residues. Germline CDR1 MNHNY, CDR2 SVGAGI (reference sequence).